The subject of this entry is one TCR beta chain. Its antigen is still unknown. Trimming cost V 3 bases and J 0 bases; bases outside gene matches: 9. CDR1 LNHNV and CDR2 YYDKDF come from the germline V gene (reference sequence). The CDR3 sequence is 18 residues long. These data belong to a study of blood T cells in healthy people across ages. Study observations and caveats: Per million T cells, TCR beta diversity dropped roughly linearly as age increased.

With a J-beta primer mix and a sample-barcoded 5' primer, a second PCR ran about 7 to 11 cycles. A 12-random-nucleotide template-switch adaptor tagged each cDNA molecule. TCRdb called the 5' RACE reads again in MiXCR, with one record for every CDR3 protein. The sample lists 780,000 or so distinct CDR3 sequences, more than 55% occurring once. This sequence was found in a man aged 35 to 55 in good health. Sample: blood. The V call is TRBV15, the J call TRBJ2-3; 10 nucleotides align to TRBD2. CDR3 in DNA: TGTGCCACCAGCAGGCTACTTAGCGGGGGGCTAAGCACAGATACGCAGTATTTT. This gives the protein CATSRLLSGGLSTDTQYF. Drawing the rest from reference TRBV15 and TRBJ2-3, the complete variable domain is DAMVIQNPRYQVTQFGKPVTLSCSQTLNHNVMYWYQQKSSQAPKLLFHYYDKDFNNEADTPDNFQSRRPNTSFCFLDIRSPGLGDTAMYLCATSRLLSGGLSTDTQYFGPGTRLTVL.